Following are 14 T cell receptor beta chains from one sample sequenced in a study of blood T cells in healthy people across ages. The second PCR ran about 6 to 12 cycles with a sample-barcoded 5' primer and J-beta primers. TCRdb reanalysed the 5' RACE reads using MiXCR and keeps one entry per CDR3 protein. The data show just under 750,000 distinct CDR3 sequences, approximately 22% seen once. Sequenced: blood. These receptors all stem from a man in his sixties or seventies in good health.

The chain carries TRBV20-1 and TRBJ2-7; 14 nucleotides align to TRBD2. The V and J ends lost 4 bases and 10 bases, in that order; junction bases with no gene match: 15. The germline gives CDR1 DFQATT, CDR2 SNEGSKA (reference sequence). This CDR3 region has 16 residues. CDR3 in DNA: TGCAGTGCTATTAATCGACTAGCGGGGGGGCAAGAGGCCCAGTACTTC. It translates to CSAINRLAGGQEAQYF.

In its sample, this clonotype was seen a few times. An end of the junction does not agree with germline; a read error may underlie this. This chain connects TRBV20-1 to TRBJ2-1; TRBD2 agrees at 7 bases. The CDR3 runs 16 residues. The germline V gene encodes CDR1 DFQATT and CDR2 SNEGSKA (reference sequence). CDR3: CSTSPGRLAAYNEQFF. The CDR3 DNA follows: TGCAGTACTAGTCCCGGTCGGCTAGCGGCGTACAATGAGCAGTTCTTC.

This clonotype has just a few counts. The chain recombines TRBV11-3 with TRBJ2-3; D ambiguous. V was trimmed by 0 bases and J by 7 bases, leaving 8 bases between them. Germline CDR1 is SGHNT and CDR2 is YENEEA. There are 13 residues in the CDR3. This CDR3 is CASSLDLPNTQYF. The CDR3 DNA follows: TGTGCCAGCAGCTTAGATCTCCCTAATACGCAGTATTTT.

This clonotype has just a few counts. The chain has TRBV29-1 and TRBJ2-5, with 7 positions matching TRBD2. The better agreement between TRBJ2-1 and the DNA end casts doubt on the J call. The CDR3 is 12 residues long. Per the germline V gene, CDR1 is SQVTM and CDR2 is ANQGSEA. The chain's CDR3 is CSVGGEGNEQFF. The CDR3 DNA is TGCAGCGTTGGGGGGGAGGGAAATGAGCAGTTCTTC.

The genes are TRBV12-3 or TRBV12-4 and TRBJ2-1; D is ambiguous. Deletions cut 3 bases from V and 2 bases from J, with 8 bases between. The CDR3 consists of 14 residues. CDR3 residues: CASSFGDPYNEQFF. CDR3 nucleotides: TGTGCCAGCAGTTTCGGAGACCCCTACAATGAGCAGTTCTTC.

This clonotype turned up a few times. The chain carries TRBV7-7 and TRBJ2-3, with TRBD1 matching over 9 bases. The CDR3 has 15 amino acids. Germline V gene data show CDR1 as SSHAT and CDR2 as FNYEAQ (reference sequence). J was trimmed by 10 bases and V by 4 bases; bases with no gene match: 12. CDR3 coding DNA: TGTGCCAGCAGCTCAGTACAGGGGGCTCGGGATGCGCAGTATTTT. Amino acids: CASSSVQGARDAQYF.

This clonotype was recorded only once. This rearrangement joins TRBV25-1 to TRBJ2-1; 9 bases match TRBD2. V gave up 7 bases and J gave up 4 bases; unmatched junction bases: 5. Germline CDR1 reads MGHDK; CDR2 reads SYGVNS. The CDR3 length is 14 residues. DNA of the CDR3: TGTGCCAGCACGGAGCGGGGGGAATACAATGAGCAGTTCTTC. It specifies CASTERGEYNEQFF.

There are a few counts of this clonotype. This chain connects TRBV7-2 to TRBJ1-2; TRBD1 agrees at 8 bases. Germline CDR1 reads SGHTA; CDR2 reads FQGNSA. J was trimmed by 0 bases and V by 3 bases; bases with no gene match: 6. This CDR3 has 16 residues. The CDR3, as DNA: TGTGCCAGCAGCTTGACAGGGGCGGGATCTAACTATGGCTACACCTTC. Amino acids: CASSLTGAGSNYGYTF.

This clonotype was observed a handful of times. The CDR3 nucleotides read TGCAGTGCTCCGGCTAACAGGGGGATGAACACTGAAGCTTTCTTT. This codes for CSAPANRGMNTEAFF. The V gene is TRBV20-1, the J gene TRBJ1-1; TRBD1 matches 8 bases. V was pared by 5 bases and J by 0 bases, with 8 bases of the junction left unmatched. This CDR3 region has 15 residues. Germline lookup yields CDR1 DFQATT and CDR2 SNEGSKA (reference sequence).

This clonotype has only a few counts. This sequence joins TRBV20-1 and TRBJ1-4; D is ambiguous. V was pared by 0 bases and J by 0 bases, with 8 bases between. The CDR3 is made up of 15 amino acids. The germline V gene has CDR1 DFQATT and CDR2 SNEGSKA (reference sequence). CDR3 sequence (DNA): TGCAGTGCTAGAGATCGCGAGGCAACTAATGAAAAACTGTTTTTT. As protein: CSARDREATNEKLFF.

This chain joins TRBV21-1 and TRBJ1-3; the DNA was not used to check the table's D call, TRBD1. TRBV21-1 is marked as a pseudogene. The CDR3 runs 14 residues. Written as DNA, the CDR3 is TGTGCCAGCACCCCTGCGGCCCCTGGAAACACCATATATTTT. It is translated as CASTPAAPGNTIYF.

This clonotype was seen more than once but under ten times. The chain is built from TRBV20-1 and TRBJ2-4; D possibly uses TRBD1 or TRBD2 (5 bases each). Germline V CDR1 and CDR2: DFQATT, SNEGSKA (reference sequence). The CDR3 totals 14 residues. Trimming stripped 1 base from V and 6 bases from J, with 13 bases between. CDR3 amino acids: CSARAGLGTNIQYF. DNA for the CDR3: TGCAGTGCTAGAGCGGGCCTTGGGACAAACATTCAGTACTTC.

This clonotype was observed a handful of times. V and J are TRBV6-6 and TRBJ1-2, with D perhaps TRBD1 (6 bases). V was cut by 7 bases and J by 4 bases, with 22 bases left in between. Germline V gives CDR1 MNHNY, CDR2 SVGAGI (reference sequence). The CDR3 consists of 16 residues. The CDR3 DNA is TGTGCCAGCATCGTCTCCGGGACATCCTTCGGCTATGGCTACACCTTC. Protein product: CASIVSGTSFGYGYTF.

This clonotype was observed a few times. The CDR3 bases are TGCAGCGCCGGACTAGCGGGAGCCGGAGATACGCAGTATTTT. This gives the protein CSAGLAGAGDTQYF. V gene TRBV29-1 combines with J gene TRBJ2-3; 13 bases align to TRBD2. The CDR3 consists of 14 residues. CDR1 is SQVTM, CDR2 ANQGSEA, per germline. V gave up 7 bases and J gave up 5 bases; unmatched junction bases: 6.